This TCR beta chain comes out of a study of T cells expressing NK-cell markers. On the study more broadly: Sorted CD3+CD56+NKG2C+, CD3+CD56+NKG2C- and CD3+CD56-NKG2C+ T cells provided the TCR beta repertoires. Study outcomes and limitations: There remained a lack of clarity about HCMV specificity of expanded NKG2C+ T cell clones. The CD3+CD56-NKG2C+ fraction of a handful of donors was also led by these clonotypes.

The CDR3 has 18 residues. Per the germline V gene, CDR1 is SGHTA and CDR2 is FQGNSA. On this clonotype: Its antigen is not identified.

TCRdb re-called the 5' RACE reads and gives one entry per CDR3 protein, without DNA. The sample is made up of some 440,000 distinct CDR3 sequences, and the top ten hold around 1.4% of it. What was sequenced was blood T cells: a sorted CD56 or NKG2C T cell subset, CD4+ or CD8+ T cells, or bulk PBMC T cells (not recorded which). The chain couples TRBV7-2 to TRBJ1-5; TCRdb reports TRBD1, a call that lacks DNA to check it against. This clonotype was sampled from a woman aged 50 to 60 in good health. CDR3 in amino acids: CASSRGETGRYSNQPQHF.